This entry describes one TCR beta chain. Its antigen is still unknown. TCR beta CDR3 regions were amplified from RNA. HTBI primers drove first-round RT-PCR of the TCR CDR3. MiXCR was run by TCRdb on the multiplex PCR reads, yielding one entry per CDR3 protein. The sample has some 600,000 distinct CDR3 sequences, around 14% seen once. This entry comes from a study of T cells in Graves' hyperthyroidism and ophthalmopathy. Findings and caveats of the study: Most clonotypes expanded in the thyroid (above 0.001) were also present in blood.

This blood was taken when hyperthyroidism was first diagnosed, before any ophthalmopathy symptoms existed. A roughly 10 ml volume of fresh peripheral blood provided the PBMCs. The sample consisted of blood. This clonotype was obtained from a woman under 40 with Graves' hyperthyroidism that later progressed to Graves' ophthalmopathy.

The CDR3 region is CASSIDWIGGMIVAGELFF. The CDR3 bases are TGTGCCAGTAGTATAGATTGGATAGGCGGGATGATAGTCGCCGGGGAGCTGTTTTTT. The rearrangement joins TRBV19 to TRBJ2-2, with D maybe TRBD2 (6 bases). Trimming took off 0 bases at V and 6 bases at J, with 23 bases between the two ends. The germline V gene encodes CDR1 LNHDA and CDR2 SQIVND (reference sequence). This CDR3 region has 19 residues. The full variable domain, with the rest looked up from reference TRBV19 and TRBJ2-2, is DGGITQSPKYLFRKEGQNVTLSCEQNLNHDAMYWYRQDPGQGLRLIYYSQIVNDFQKGDIAEGYSVSREKKESFPLTVTSAQKNPTAFYLCASSIDWIGGMIVAGELFFGEGSRLTVL.